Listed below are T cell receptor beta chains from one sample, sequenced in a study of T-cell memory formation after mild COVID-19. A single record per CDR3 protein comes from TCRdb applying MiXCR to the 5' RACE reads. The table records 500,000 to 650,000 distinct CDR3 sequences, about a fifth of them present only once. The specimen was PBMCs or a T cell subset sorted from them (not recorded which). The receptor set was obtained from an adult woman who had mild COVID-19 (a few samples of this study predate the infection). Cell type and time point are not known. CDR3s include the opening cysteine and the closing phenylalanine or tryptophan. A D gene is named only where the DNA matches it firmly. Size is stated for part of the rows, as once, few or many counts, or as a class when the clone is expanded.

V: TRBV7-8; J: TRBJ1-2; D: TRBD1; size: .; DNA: TGTGCCAGCAGCTTACGGGACAGACCCTATGGCTACACCTTC; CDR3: CASSLRDRPYGYTF
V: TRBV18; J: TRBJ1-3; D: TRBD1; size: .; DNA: TGTGCCAGCTCACCCCGGACAGGACCGGCATCCTCAGACTCTGGAAACACCATATATTTT; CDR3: CASSPRTGPASSDSGNTIYF
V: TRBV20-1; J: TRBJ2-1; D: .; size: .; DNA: TGCAGTGCTAGGGGGGTTGATGAGCAGTTCTTC; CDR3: CSARGVDEQFF
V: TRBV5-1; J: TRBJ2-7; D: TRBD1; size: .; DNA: TGCGCCAGCAGCGCGGGACAGGGTGACGAGCAGTACTTC; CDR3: CASSAGQGDEQYF
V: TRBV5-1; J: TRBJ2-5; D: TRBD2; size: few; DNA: TGCGCCAGCAGAACCTCGCTGACTAGCCTAACCTCCCAAGAGACCCAGTACTTC; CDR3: CASRTSLTSLTSQETQYF
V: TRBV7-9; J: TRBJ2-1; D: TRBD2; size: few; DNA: TGTGCCAGCAGCGGACAACTAGCGGGGTACAATGAGCAGTTCTTC; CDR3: CASSGQLAGYNEQFF
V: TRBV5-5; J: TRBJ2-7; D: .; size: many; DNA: TGTGCCAGCAGCTTGGCGGGGGACGACTACGAGCAGTACTTC; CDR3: CASSLAGDDYEQYF
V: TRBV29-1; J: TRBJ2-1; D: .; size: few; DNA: TGCAGCGTTGCTCGGGGGAACGTCAATGAGCAGTTCTTC; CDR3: CSVARGNVNEQFF
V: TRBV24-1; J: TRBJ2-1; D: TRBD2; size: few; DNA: TGTGCCACCAGTGATGTCGGCGGGAGGGCCGCGAATGAGCAGTTCTTC; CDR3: CATSDVGGRAANEQFF
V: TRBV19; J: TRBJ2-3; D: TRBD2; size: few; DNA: TGTGCCAGTAGTGGGACTAGCGGGAGGACAACAGATACGCAGTATTTT; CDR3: CASSGTSGRTTDTQYF
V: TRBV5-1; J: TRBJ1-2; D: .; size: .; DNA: TGCGCCAGCAGCTTGATTTTCGAATCAGGCTACACCTTC; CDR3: CASSLIFESGYTF
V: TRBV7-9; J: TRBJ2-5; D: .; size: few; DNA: TGTGCCAGCAGTCCCACGTTCAGGGATCCCCAAGAGACCCAGTACTTC; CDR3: CASSPTFRDPQETQYF
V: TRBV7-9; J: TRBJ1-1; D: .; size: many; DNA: TGTGCCAGCAGCTTAGGACAGCAGAACACTGAAGCTTTCTTT; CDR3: CASSLGQQNTEAFF
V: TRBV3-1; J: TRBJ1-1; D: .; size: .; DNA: TGTGCCAGCAGCCAAGATCCACGGAACACTGAAGCTTTCTTT; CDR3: CASSQDPRNTEAFF
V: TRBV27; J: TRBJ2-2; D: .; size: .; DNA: TGTGCCAGCAGTTCAGACAGAATTTACACCGGGGAGCTGTTTTTT; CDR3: CASSSDRIYTGELFF
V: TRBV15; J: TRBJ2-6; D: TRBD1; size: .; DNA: TGTGCCACCAGGGACCCGACAGGGGACTCTGGGGCCAACGTCCTGACTTTC; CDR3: CATRDPTGDSGANVLTF
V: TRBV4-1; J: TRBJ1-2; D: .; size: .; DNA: TGCGCCAGCAGCCTTCTTAAGGCCTACGGAGGCTACACCTTC; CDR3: CASSLLKAYGGYTF
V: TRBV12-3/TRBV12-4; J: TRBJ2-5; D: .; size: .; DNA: TGTGCCAGCAGTTTTGACAAGCGAGCACAAGAGACCCAGTACTTC; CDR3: CASSFDKRAQETQYF
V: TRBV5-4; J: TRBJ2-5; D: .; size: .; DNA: TGTGCCAGCGCAGTTCGGGGCGGCCAAGAGACCCAGTACTTC; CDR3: CASAVRGGQETQYF
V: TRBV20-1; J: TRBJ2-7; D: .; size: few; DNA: TGCAGTGCTAGAGATTTGGGGGACCTCTACGAGCAGTACTTC; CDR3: CSARDLGDLYEQYF
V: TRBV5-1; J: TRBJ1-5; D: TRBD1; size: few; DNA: TGCGCCAGCAGCTCGACAGGGTTCGAACAGCCCCAGCATTTT; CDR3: CASSSTGFEQPQHF
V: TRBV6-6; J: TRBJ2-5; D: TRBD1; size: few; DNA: TGTGCCAGCTGCTCGACAGGGGGACAAGAGACCCAGTACTTC; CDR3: CASCSTGGQETQYF
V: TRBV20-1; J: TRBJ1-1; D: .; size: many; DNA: TGCAGTGCCAGTGGGGCAGGGATCACTGAAGCTTTCTTT; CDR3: CSASGAGITEAFF
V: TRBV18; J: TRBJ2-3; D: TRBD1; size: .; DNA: TGTGCCAGCTCACCCCCGACGGGACAGGGAGGGGGAGCGAGCACAGATACGCAGTATTTT; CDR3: CASSPPTGQGGGASTDTQYF
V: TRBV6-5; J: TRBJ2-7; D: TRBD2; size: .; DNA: TGTGCCAGCAGCAGTAGCGGGCGCTCCTACGAGCAGTACTTC; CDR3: CASSSSGRSYEQYF
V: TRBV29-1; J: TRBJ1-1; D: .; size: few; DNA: TGCAGCGTTGAAGAATGGTCGTCCGCGATGGAAGCTTTCTTT; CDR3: CSVEEWSSAMEAFF
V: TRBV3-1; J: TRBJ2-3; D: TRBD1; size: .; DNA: TGTGCCAGCAGCCTCCGGACAGGGATCACAGATACGCAGTATTTT; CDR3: CASSLRTGITDTQYF
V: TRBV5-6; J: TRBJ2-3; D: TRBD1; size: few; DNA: TGTGCCAGCAGCTTTCTCGACAGGGGGAGCACAGATACGCAGTATTTT; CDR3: CASSFLDRGSTDTQYF
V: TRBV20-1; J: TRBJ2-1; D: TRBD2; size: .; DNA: TGCAGTGCTCTAGCGGGAGGGGACAATGAGCAGTTCTTC; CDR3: CSALAGGDNEQFF
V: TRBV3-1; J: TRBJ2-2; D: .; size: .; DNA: TGTGCCAGCAGCCAAGATGGAGGGGTGGCGAACACCGGGGAGCTGTTTTTT; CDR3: CASSQDGGVANTGELFF
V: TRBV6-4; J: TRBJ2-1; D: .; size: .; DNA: TGTGCCAGCAGCCTGACAGCCCACAATGAGCAGTTCTTC; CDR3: CASSLTAHNEQFF
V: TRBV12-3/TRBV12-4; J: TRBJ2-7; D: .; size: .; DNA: TGTGCCAGCAGTCCCCGGGTGGGAAGAACAGGGAACTCCTACGAGCAGTACTTC; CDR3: CASSPRVGRTGNSYEQYF
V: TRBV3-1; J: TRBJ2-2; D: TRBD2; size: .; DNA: TGTGCCAGCAGCCTGGGCAGCGGGAGTGGAGGGGAGCTGTTTTTT; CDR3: CASSLGSGSGGELFF
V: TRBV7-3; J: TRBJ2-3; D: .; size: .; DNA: TGTGCCAGCAGCTTGGGCCCTGGGGGGGCGCCAGATACGCAGTATTTT; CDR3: CASSLGPGGAPDTQYF
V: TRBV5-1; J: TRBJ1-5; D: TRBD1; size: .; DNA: TGCGCCAGCAGCTTGGGACAGGGGATGGTGCCCCAGCATTTT; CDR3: CASSLGQGMVPQHF
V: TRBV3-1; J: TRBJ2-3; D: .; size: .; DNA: TGTGCCAGCAGCCCGGCAGGGGCAGTGGGGACAGATACGCAGTATTTT; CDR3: CASSPAGAVGTDTQYF
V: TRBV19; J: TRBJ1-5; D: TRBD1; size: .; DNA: TGTGCCAGTAGTATAGATCAGGGGGCGAAGGGTATTCAGCCCCAGCATTTT; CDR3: CASSIDQGAKGIQPQHF
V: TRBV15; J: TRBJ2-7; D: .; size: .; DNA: TGTGCCACCAGCATTGGACGGAGCTCCTACGAGCAGTACTTC; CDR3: CATSIGRSSYEQYF
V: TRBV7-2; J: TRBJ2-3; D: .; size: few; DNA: TGTGCCAGCAGCCCAAATATCATCCTCCCCGATACGCAGTATTTT; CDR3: CASSPNIILPDTQYF
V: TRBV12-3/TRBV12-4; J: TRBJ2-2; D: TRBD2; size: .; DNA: TGTGCCAGCAGTTTAGGACGGGGGGTAACCGGGGAGCTGTTTTTT; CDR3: CASSLGRGVTGELFF
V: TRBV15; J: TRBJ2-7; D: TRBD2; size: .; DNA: TGTGCCACCAGCAGATCGATACGGACTAGCGGGGACTACGAGCAGTACTTC; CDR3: CATSRSIRTSGDYEQYF
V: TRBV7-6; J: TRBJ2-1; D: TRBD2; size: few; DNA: TGTGCCAGCAGCGGATCTACCAGACTAGCGAGCTCCTACAATGAGCAGTTCTTC; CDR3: CASSGSTRLASSYNEQFF
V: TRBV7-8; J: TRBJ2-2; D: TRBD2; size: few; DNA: TGTGCCAGCAGGTTAACGGGGGGAACCACCCCGTTGGAGCTGTTTTTT; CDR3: CASRLTGGTTPLELFF
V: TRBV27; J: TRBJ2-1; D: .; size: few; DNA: TGTGCCAGCACCGGACGCGACCCGTTATACCTTAGGCAGTTCTTC; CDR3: CASTGRDPLYLRQFF
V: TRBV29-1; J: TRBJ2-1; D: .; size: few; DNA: TGCAGCGTTCCTGACCCCGGGTCCGACAAGTTCTTC; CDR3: CSVPDPGSDKFF
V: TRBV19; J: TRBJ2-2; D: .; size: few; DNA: TGTGCCAGTAGTATCGAGGTCAGGGTCGGGGAGCTGTTTTTT; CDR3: CASSIEVRVGELFF
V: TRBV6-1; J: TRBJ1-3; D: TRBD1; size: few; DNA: TGTGCCAGCAGGCCGGGACAGGGATTCTCTGGAAACACCATATATTTT; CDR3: CASRPGQGFSGNTIYF
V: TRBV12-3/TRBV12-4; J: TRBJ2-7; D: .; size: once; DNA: TGTGCCAGCGAGGGGGGAACCTACGAGCAGTACTTC; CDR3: CASEGGTYEQYF
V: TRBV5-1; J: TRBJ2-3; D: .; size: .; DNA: TGCGCCAGCAGCAAAGGGACTAGCACAGATACGCAGTATTTT; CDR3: CASSKGTSTDTQYF
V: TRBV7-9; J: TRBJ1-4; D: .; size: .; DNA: TGTGCCAGCAGCTTAGCATCGGGAACTAATGAAAAACTGTTTTTT; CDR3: CASSLASGTNEKLFF
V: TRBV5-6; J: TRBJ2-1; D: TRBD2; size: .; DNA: TGTGCCAGCAGCTCCGCTACCAAACGACTAGCGTGGACGCAGTTCTTC; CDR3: CASSSATKRLAWTQFF
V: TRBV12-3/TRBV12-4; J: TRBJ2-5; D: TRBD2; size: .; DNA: TGTGCCAGCAGTTTTCGGGGGGTAGCCCAAGAGACCCAGTACTTC; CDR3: CASSFRGVAQETQYF